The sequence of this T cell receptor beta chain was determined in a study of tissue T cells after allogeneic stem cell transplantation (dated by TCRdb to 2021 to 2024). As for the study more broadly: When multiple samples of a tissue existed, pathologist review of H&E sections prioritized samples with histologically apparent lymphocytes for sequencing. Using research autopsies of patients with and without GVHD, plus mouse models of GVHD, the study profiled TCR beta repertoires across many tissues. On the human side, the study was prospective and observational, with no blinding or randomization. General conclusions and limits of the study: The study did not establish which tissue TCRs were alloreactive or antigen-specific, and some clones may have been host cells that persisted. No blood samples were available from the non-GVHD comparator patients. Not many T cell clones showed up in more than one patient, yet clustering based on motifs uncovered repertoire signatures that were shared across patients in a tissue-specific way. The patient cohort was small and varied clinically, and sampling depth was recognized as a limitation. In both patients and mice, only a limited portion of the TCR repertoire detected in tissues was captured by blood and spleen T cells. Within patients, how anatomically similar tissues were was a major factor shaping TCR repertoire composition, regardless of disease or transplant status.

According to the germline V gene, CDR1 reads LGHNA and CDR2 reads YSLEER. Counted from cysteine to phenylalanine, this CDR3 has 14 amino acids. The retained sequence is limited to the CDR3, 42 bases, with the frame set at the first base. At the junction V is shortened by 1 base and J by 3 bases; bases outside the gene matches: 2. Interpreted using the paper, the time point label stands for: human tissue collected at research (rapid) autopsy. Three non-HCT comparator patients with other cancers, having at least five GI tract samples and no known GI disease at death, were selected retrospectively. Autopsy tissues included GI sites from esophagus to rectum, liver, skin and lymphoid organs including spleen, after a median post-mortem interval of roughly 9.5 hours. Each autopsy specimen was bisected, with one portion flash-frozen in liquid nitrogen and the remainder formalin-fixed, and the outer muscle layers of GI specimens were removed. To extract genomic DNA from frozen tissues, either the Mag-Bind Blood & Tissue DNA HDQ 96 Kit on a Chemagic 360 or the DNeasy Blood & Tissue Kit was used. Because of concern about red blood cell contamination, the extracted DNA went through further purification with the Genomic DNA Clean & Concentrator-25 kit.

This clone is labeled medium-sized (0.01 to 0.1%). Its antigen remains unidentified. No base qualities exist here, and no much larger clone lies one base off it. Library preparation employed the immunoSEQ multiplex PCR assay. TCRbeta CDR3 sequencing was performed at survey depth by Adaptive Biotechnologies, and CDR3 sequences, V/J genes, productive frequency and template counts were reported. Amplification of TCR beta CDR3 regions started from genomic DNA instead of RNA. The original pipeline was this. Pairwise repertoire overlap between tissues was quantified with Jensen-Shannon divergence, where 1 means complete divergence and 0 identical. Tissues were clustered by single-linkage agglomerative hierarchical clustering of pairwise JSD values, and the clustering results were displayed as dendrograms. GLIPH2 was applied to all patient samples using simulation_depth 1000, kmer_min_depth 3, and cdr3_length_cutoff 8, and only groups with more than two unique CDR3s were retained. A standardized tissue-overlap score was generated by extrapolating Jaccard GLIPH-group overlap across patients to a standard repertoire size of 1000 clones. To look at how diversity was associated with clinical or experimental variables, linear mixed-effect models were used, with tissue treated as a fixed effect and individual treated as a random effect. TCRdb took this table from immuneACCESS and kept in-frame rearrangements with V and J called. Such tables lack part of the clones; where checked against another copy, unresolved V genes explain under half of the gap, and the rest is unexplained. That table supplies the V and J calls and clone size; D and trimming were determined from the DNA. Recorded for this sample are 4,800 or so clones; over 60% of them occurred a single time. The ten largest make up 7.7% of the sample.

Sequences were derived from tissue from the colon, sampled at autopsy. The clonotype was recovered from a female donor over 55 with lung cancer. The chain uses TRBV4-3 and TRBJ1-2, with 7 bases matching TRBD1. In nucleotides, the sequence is TGCGCCAGCAGCCAAGTCGGGACAGACTATGGCTACACCTTC. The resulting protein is CASSQVGTDYGYTF.